One sample yielded the 13 T cell receptor beta chains listed below, sequenced in a study of high-grade serous ovarian cancer treatment subgroups. Repertoires were generated with immunoSEQ multiplex PCR, while TCRdb's copy carries only in-frame clones and drops some. The table includes about 33,000 clones, approximately 80% detected once. Tumor samples were taken before definitive surgery or chemotherapy. The sequenced material came from tumor tissue. Source of these receptors: a human donor with high-grade serous ovarian cancer.

The genes are TRBV27 and TRBJ1-2; D is undetermined. Looked up from germline, CDR1 is MNHEY and CDR2 is SMNVEV (reference sequence). The V end lost 4 bases, the J end lost 6 bases, and 21 bases lay between the germline ends. CDR3 length: 16 residues. CDR3 bases: TGTGCCAGCAGTTCGTCTGGGTCAGGCCAGTGGAATGGCTACACCTTC. Its protein product is CASSSSGSGQWNGYTF.

This clone was seen a handful of times. The gene calls are TRBV6-5 and TRBJ2-2; TRBD1 is a possible D gene (5 bases). This CDR3 has 13 amino acids. V shed 3 bases and J shed 4 bases, with 6 bases lying between them. CDR1 is MNHEY and CDR2 is SVGAGI in the germline V gene. The CDR3 DNA sequence: TGTGCCAGCAGTTATGACAGCACCGGGGAGCTGTTTTTT. Protein: CASSYDSTGELFF.

The CDR3 DNA follows: TGTGCCAGCAGTGGATTCGACAGACCTCCCTACGAGCAGTACTTC. This codes for CASSGFDRPPYEQYF. The chain employs TRBV25-1 and TRBJ2-7; perhaps TRBD1 as D (5 bases). V was pared by 4 bases and J by 2 bases, with 15 bases between. The CDR3 has 15 amino acids. From germline, CDR1 is MGHDK and CDR2 SYGVNS.

The gene calls are TRBV9 and TRBJ2-3; D is ambiguous. Germline V gives CDR1 SGDLS, CDR2 YYNGEE. The length of the CDR3 is 14 residues. V lost 4 bases and J lost 2, with 11 bases in between. The DNA for the CDR3 is TGTGCCAGCAGCCCCCGGACGGTCACAGATACGCAGTATTTT. Its protein product is CASSPRTVTDTQYF. Supplemented by reference TRBV9 and TRBJ2-3, the full variable domain reads DSGVTQTPKHLITATGQRVTLRCSPRSGDLSVYWYQQSLDQGLQFLIQYYNGEERAKGNILERFSAQQFPDLHSELNLSSLELGDSALYFCASSPRTVTDTQYFGPGTRLTVL.

This clone was seen just once. The chain combines TRBV12-5 with TRBJ2-3; 7 nucleotides align to TRBD2. Losses at the gene ends were 3 bases for V and 4 bases for J; bases not matched to a gene: 16. CDR1 and CDR2 from the germline V gene are LGHNT and FRNRAP. The CDR3 has 18 amino acids. The CDR3 DNA follows: TGTGCTAGTGGTTTCACCCCGGACGGACTAGTAAAGCCAGATACGCAGTATTTT. It translates to CASGFTPDGLVKPDTQYF.

The table lists this clone with a few counts. This chain uses TRBV7-6 with TRBJ2-3; D ambiguous. Per germline, CDR1 SGHVS and CDR2 FNYEAQ. Trimming removed 5 bases from V and 1 base from J, with 13 bases in between. The CDR3 loop spans 15 amino acids. The CDR3 here is CASSRAVHGTDTQYF. The CDR3 DNA reads TGTGCCAGCAGCAGGGCGGTCCACGGCACAGATACGCAGTATTTT.

This clone was seen just once. V and J are TRBV9 and TRBJ2-7, with TRBD1 matching over 8 bases. The CDR3 spans 16 residues. With V trimmed by 3 bases and J by 3 bases, 11 bases remained unmatched. Germline V lookup: CDR1 SGDLS, CDR2 YYNGEE. The CDR3 region has the DNA TGTGCCAGCAGCGCCACCTACCCCGGACAGGGCTACGAGCAGTACTTC. This gives the protein CASSATYPGQGYEQYF. The whole variable domain, filled in from reference TRBV9 and TRBJ2-7, reads DSGVTQTPKHLITATGQRVTLRCSPRSGDLSVYWYQQSLDQGLQFLIQYYNGEERAKGNILERFSAQQFPDLHSELNLSSLELGDSALYFCASSATYPGQGYEQYFGPGTRLTVT.

The chain has TRBV28 and TRBJ1-4; TRBD1 aligns across 7 bases. CDR1 is MDHEN, CDR2 SYDVKM, per germline. The junction had 7 bases not matched to a gene; V was cut back by 5 bases and J by 4 bases. The CDR3 has 15 residues. This chain's CDR3 is CASSRDSPFNEKLFF. CDR3 DNA: TGTGCCAGCAGTCGGGACAGCCCATTTAATGAAAAACTGTTTTTT.

The chain recombines TRBV28 with TRBJ1-2; D is uncertain. Looked up from germline, CDR1 is MDHEN and CDR2 is SYDVKM. The CDR3 totals 15 residues. V was cut by 2 bases and J by 4 bases, with 14 bases left in between. In nucleotides, the CDR3 is TGTGCCAGCAGTTTAGGCGGCGAGGAGCGCTATGGCTACACCTTC. Amino acid sequence: CASSLGGEERYGYTF.

The V gene is TRBV28, the J gene TRBJ1-2; tentative D call: TRBD1 (6 bases). The CDR3 is made up of 15 amino acids. Trimming took off 2 bases at V and 2 bases at J, with 12 bases between the two ends. The germline V gene encodes CDR1 MDHEN and CDR2 SYDVKM. CDR3 nucleotides: TGTGCCAGCAGTTTACCGGGACACCCGAACTATGGCTACACCTTC. Its translation is CASSLPGHPNYGYTF.

The rearrangement links TRBV19 to TRBJ2-7, with TRBD2 as a possible D gene (7 bases). V shed 3 bases and J shed 5 bases, with 20 bases lying between them. The CDR3 runs to 16 residues. CDR1 and CDR2 (germline): LNHDA, SQIVND (reference sequence). The CDR3 DNA reads TGTGCCAGTAGTATGGACGTTGGGGGGGGCTTCGACGAGCAGTACTTC. Translating gives CASSMDVGGGFDEQYF.

The chain employs TRBV20-1 and TRBJ2-7; D remains ambiguous. The CDR3 contains 9 residues. Germline CDR1 is DFQATT and CDR2 is SNEGSKA (reference sequence). Deletions cut 6 bases from V and 3 bases from J, with 3 bases between. CDR3 nucleotides: TGCAGTGCCTTCTACGAGCAGTACTTC. This encodes CSAFYEQYF.

This rearrangement joins TRBV15 to TRBJ2-3, with no clear D. Germline V gene sequence: CDR1 LNHNV, CDR2 YYDKDF (reference sequence). CDR3 length: 12 residues. Trimming took off 0 bases at V and 6 bases at J, with 4 bases between the two ends. CDR3 sequence reads: CATSRDEDTQYF. The CDR3 DNA follows: TGTGCCACCAGCAGAGATGAGGATACGCAGTATTTT. Based on the CDR3 plus reference TRBV15 and TRBJ2-3, the full variable domain is DAMVIQNPRYQVTQFGKPVTLSCSQTLNHNVMYWYQQKSSQAPKLLFHYYDKDFNNEADTPDNFQSRRPNTSFCFLDIRSPGLGDTAMYLCATSRDEDTQYFGPGTRLTVL.